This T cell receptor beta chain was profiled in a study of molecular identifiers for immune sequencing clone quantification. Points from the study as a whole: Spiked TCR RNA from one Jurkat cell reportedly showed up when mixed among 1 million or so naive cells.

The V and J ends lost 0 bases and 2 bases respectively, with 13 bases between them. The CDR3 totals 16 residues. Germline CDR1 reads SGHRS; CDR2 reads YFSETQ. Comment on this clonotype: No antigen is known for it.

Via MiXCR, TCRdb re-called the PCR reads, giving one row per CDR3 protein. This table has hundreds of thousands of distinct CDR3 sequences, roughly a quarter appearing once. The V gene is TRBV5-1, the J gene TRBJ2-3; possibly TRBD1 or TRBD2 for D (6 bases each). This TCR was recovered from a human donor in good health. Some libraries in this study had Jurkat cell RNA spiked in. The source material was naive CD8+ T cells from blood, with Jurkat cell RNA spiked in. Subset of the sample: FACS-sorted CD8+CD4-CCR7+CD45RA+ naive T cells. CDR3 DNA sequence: TGCGCCAGCAGCTTGGAACTAGCAGGGGCCACAGATACGCAGTATTTT. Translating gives CASSLELAGATDTQYF.